This passage covers 32 T cell receptor beta chains from one sample sequenced in a study of blood T cell repertoires in COVID-19. The data were produced by immunoSEQ multiplex PCR, yet TCRdb's version contains in-frame clones alone and is incomplete. Of 150,000 to 200,000 clones listed, approximately 78% were seen once; the top ten hold approximately 15%. Sequenced sample: PBMCs or T cells enriched from blood (not recorded which). All receptors derive from a woman aged 50 to 60 who had recovered from COVID-19.

The chain is built from TRBV28 and TRBJ1-5; TRBD1 matches 7 bases. This CDR3 region has 18 residues. Germline V gives CDR1 MDHEN, CDR2 SYDVKM. J lost 7 bases, V lost 4 bases, and 19 bases had no gene match. CDR3 bases: TGTGCCAGCAGTTCAGTGACAGGGATCCCTACCCAATGGCAGCCCCAGCATTTT. Translated, it gives CASSSVTGIPTQWQPQHF.

The chain is built from TRBV10-3 and TRBJ1-1, with no clear D. CDR3 length: 13 amino acids. Germline V CDR1 and CDR2: ENHRY, SYGVKD. V was clipped by 3 bases and J by 0 bases, with 5 bases between them. CDR3 DNA sequence: TGTGCCATCAGTGACAGGTTGAACACTGAAGCTTTCTTT. The encoded protein is CAISDRLNTEAFF.

V gene TRBV29-1 combines with J gene TRBJ2-3; tentative D call: TRBD2 (5 bases). Germline lookup yields CDR1 SQVTM and CDR2 ANQGSEA. The CDR3 loop spans 14 amino acids. V was pared by 6 bases and J by 2 bases, with 15 bases between. Here the CDR3 reads CSVAGGSVTDTQYF. In nucleotides, the CDR3 is TGCAGCGTAGCAGGAGGTTCGGTCACAGATACGCAGTATTTT.

This chain connects TRBV30 to TRBJ2-7, with 9 bases fitting TRBD2. The CDR3 is 15 residues long. V lost 0 bases, J lost 5 bases, and 8 bases stayed unmatched. The germline V gene encodes CDR1 GTSNPN and CDR2 SVGIG (reference sequence). The CDR3 loop is CAWSVRGRDRHEQYF. Here the CDR3 DNA reads TGTGCCTGGAGTGTCCGCGGGAGGGATAGACACGAGCAGTACTTC.

This rearrangement joins TRBV28 to TRBJ1-2; no firm D call. Between the trimmed V and J ends, which lost 7 bases and 8 bases, there was a span of 11 bases. The CDR3 covers 11 residues. CDR1 is MDHEN, CDR2 SYDVKM, per germline. The CDR3 region has the DNA TGTGCCAGCACCCGGGGAAGGGGCTACACCTTC. The encoded protein is CASTRGRGYTF.

This chain uses TRBV6-2 or TRBV6-3 with TRBJ2-1; 7 positions match TRBD2. V trimming: 4 bases; J trimming: 10 bases; junction bases outside the gene matches: 7. CDR1 and CDR2 (germline): MNHEY, SVGEGT. CDR3 length equals 13 residues. The CDR3 spells CASSLREPREQFF. CDR3 in DNA: TGTGCCAGCAGTTTGCGGGAGCCAAGGGAGCAGTTCTTC.

This rearrangement joins TRBV9 to TRBJ2-3; 7 nucleotides match TRBD2. Per germline, CDR1 SGDLS and CDR2 YYNGEE. This CDR3 is built from 16 residues. The trim removed 0 bases at V and 2 bases at J, leaving 6 bases unmatched. CDR3 in DNA: TGTGCCAGCAGCGTAGACGCTAGCGGTCACACAGATACGCAGTATTTT. Encoded protein: CASSVDASGHTDTQYF.

The genes are TRBV24-1 and TRBJ2-2, with TRBD1 identical over 7 bases. V shed 4 bases and J 7 bases; nucleotides not matched to a gene: 17. The CDR3 is made up of 18 amino acids. CDR1 is KGHDR, CDR2 SFDVKD, per germline. The CDR3 DNA follows: TGTGCCACCAGTGACCCCAACCGACAGGGCGGTTTCAGCGGGGAGCTGTTTTTT. This encodes CATSDPNRQGGFSGELFF.

This clone was detected only a few times. The V call is TRBV7-9, the J call TRBJ2-2; 7 nucleotides align to TRBD1. V was clipped by 3 bases and J by 7 bases; unmatched bases: 5. This CDR3 contains 14 residues. Germline CDR1 reads SEHNR; CDR2 reads FQNEAQ (reference sequence). CDR3: CASSLTGSGGELFF. DNA of the CDR3: TGTGCCAGCAGCTTGACAGGGTCGGGCGGGGAGCTGTTTTTT.

CDR3 residues: CASSLVLDETQYF. DNA of the CDR3: TGTGCCAGCAGCTTGGTCCTAGATGAGACCCAGTACTTC. The chain recombines TRBV5-4 with TRBJ2-5; D is unclear. This CDR3 has 13 amino acids. Trimming pared 0 bases from V and 5 bases from J, leaving 8 bases between. Germline CDR1 is SGHNT and CDR2 is YYREEE (reference sequence).

CDR3 sequence (DNA): TGTGCCAGCAGCTTAGTCTCGGGGGGCTATGGCTACACCTTC. Translated: CASSLVSGGYGYTF. V and J are TRBV11-2 and TRBJ1-2; TRBD1 is a possible D gene (5 bases). Looked up from germline, CDR1 is SGHAT and CDR2 is FQNNGV. Trimming left V 1 base short and J 4 bases short, with 10 bases between. This CDR3 spans 14 amino acids.

This clone has more than one count but fewer than ten. The chain uses TRBV7-2 and TRBJ2-1; perhaps TRBD2 as D (5 bases). The CDR3 sequence is 16 residues long. Germline loops: CDR1 SGHTA, CDR2 FQGNSA. V was clipped by 2 bases and J by 0 bases, with 11 bases between them. As DNA, the CDR3 is TGTGCCAGCAGCTTAACGGGAATTAGCTCCTACAATGAGCAGTTCTTC. Translating it yields CASSLTGISSYNEQFF.

The V call is TRBV30, the J call TRBJ1-2; the D gene is possibly TRBD1 (6 bases). Germline CDR1 is GTSNPN and CDR2 is SVGIG (reference sequence). The CDR3 consists of 13 residues. V was pared by 3 bases and J by 4 bases, with 12 bases between. The CDR3 DNA follows: TGTGCCTGGAGAAAACAGGGATCCTATGGCTACACCTTC. It encodes CAWRKQGSYGYTF.

V usage is TRBV11-2 and J usage is TRBJ2-7; 10 bases agree with TRBD2. The CDR3 runs 19 residues. The V gene's germline CDR1 is SGHAT and CDR2 FQNNGV. Losses at the gene ends were 1 base for V and 2 bases for J; bases not matched to a gene: 14. CDR3 sequence: CASSLVGLAGADFPYEQYF. The CDR3 DNA reads as TGTGCCAGCAGCTTAGTTGGTCTAGCGGGAGCGGATTTTCCCTACGAGCAGTACTTC.

This clone has just a few counts. The chain employs TRBV11-2 and TRBJ1-2; 8 bases map to TRBD1. Germline V gene sequence: CDR1 SGHAT, CDR2 FQNNGV. V lost 5 bases to trimming and J lost 5 bases; unmatched junction nucleotides: 7. The length of the CDR3 is 14 residues. In nucleotides, the CDR3 is TGTGCCAGCAGCGTGAGACAGGGGCTATATGGCTACACCTTC. This encodes CASSVRQGLYGYTF.

The rearrangement uses TRBV19 and TRBJ1-2, with TRBD1 matching 8 bases. The ends lost 3 bases at V and 5 bases at J; junction bases unmatched: 8. The CDR3 totals 15 residues. The germline CDR1 and CDR2 sequences are LNHDA and SQIVND (reference sequence). In DNA form, the CDR3 reads TGTGCCAGTAGTATGCGCAGGGGGCGGGAGTATGGCTACACCTTC. It codes for CASSMRRGREYGYTF.

The chain joins TRBV18 to TRBJ1-5; D is unresolved. Deletions cut 2 bases from V and 2 bases from J, with 10 bases between. The CDR3 extends over 15 amino acids. In germline, CDR1 is KGHSH, CDR2 LQKENI. In DNA form, the CDR3 reads TGTGCCAGCTCACCAGAAGGGAGTGGCAATCAGCCCCAGCATTTT. It is translated as CASSPEGSGNQPQHF.

There are a few counts of this clone. This chain joins TRBV18 and TRBJ2-1, with D hard to call. The V end lost 3 bases, the J end lost 0 bases, and 15 bases lay between the germline ends. Germline values: CDR1 KGHSH, CDR2 LQKENI. This CDR3 contains 17 residues. The CDR3 nucleotides read TGTGCCAGCTCACCCCTACAGAAGCTGAACTCCTACAATGAGCAGTTCTTC. It yields the protein CASSPLQKLNSYNEQFF.

Concerning this clone: Its ends do not fully match the called genes, so a read error is possible. V gene TRBV7-8 combines with J gene TRBJ2-7; 10 bases fit TRBD2. The V gene's germline CDR1 is SGHVS and CDR2 FQNEAQ. The CDR3 length is 15 residues. DNA for the CDR3: TGTGCCAGCAGCGTAGCGGGAGGTCCCAACTACGAGCAGTACTTC. Its protein is CASSVAGGPNYEQYF.

In its sample, this clone was seen a few times. The chain uses TRBV27 and TRBJ1-1; 7 bases are a match to TRBD1. V dropped 1 base and J dropped 4; count of bases not matched to a gene: 6. This CDR3 comprises 15 residues. CDR1 is MNHEY, CDR2 SMNVEV, per germline (reference sequence). The CDR3 loop reads CASSLYGQGVTEAFF. The CDR3 coding sequence is TGTGCCAGCAGTTTATATGGGCAGGGGGTCACTGAAGCTTTCTTT.

This chain uses TRBV6-5 with TRBJ1-6; TRBD1 might be the D (6 bases). Per germline, CDR1 MNHEY and CDR2 SVGAGI. The CDR3 length is 15 residues. V was trimmed by 6 bases and J by 0 bases, leaving 9 bases between them. This chain's CDR3 is CASRQGSSYNSPLHF. In nucleotides, the CDR3 is TGTGCCAGCAGACAGGGTAGCTCCTATAATTCACCCCTCCACTTT.

The chain joins TRBV6-5 to TRBJ2-4; D is perhaps TRBD1 (6 bases). Germline values: CDR1 MNHEY, CDR2 SVGAGI. CDR3 length: 14 amino acids. The V and J ends lost 6 bases and 3 bases respectively, with 12 bases between them. In nucleotides, the CDR3 is TGTGCCAGCAGCTACAGGGAGAACAAAAACATTCAGTACTTC. Its protein product is CASSYRENKNIQYF.

This rearrangement joins TRBV14 to TRBJ1-2; perhaps TRBD1 as D (6 bases). Germline loops: CDR1 SGHDN, CDR2 FVKESK. The length of the CDR3 is 15 residues. V was clipped by 2 bases and J by 3 bases, with 13 bases between them. The chain's CDR3 is CASSQQGNGDYGYTF. For the CDR3, the DNA is TGTGCCAGCAGCCAACAGGGGAACGGAGACTATGGCTACACCTTC.

This chain joins TRBV11-2 and TRBJ2-3; D possibly corresponds to TRBD2 (6 bases). Germline V CDR1 and CDR2: SGHAT, FQNNGV. V gave up 3 bases and J gave up 1 base, with 11 bases separating them. There are 15 residues in the CDR3. The CDR3 DNA is TGTGCCAGCAGCTTCAACGGGAGAGGCACAGATACGCAGTATTTT. Translation gives CASSFNGRGTDTQYF.

The chain uses TRBV19 and TRBJ1-2; no clear D. The germline V gene has CDR1 LNHDA and CDR2 SQIVND (reference sequence). Deletions cut 2 bases from V and 7 bases from J, with 8 bases between. There are 12 residues in the CDR3. The DNA for the CDR3 is TGTGCCAGTAGTATACGGAGTGGTGGCTACACCTTC. This encodes CASSIRSGGYTF. The full variable domain, in which reference TRBV19 and TRBJ1-2 provide the parts outside the CDR3, is DGGITQSPKYLFRKEGQNVTLSCEQNLNHDAMYWYRQDPGQGLRLIYYSQIVNDFQKGDIAEGYSVSREKKESFPLTVTSAQKNPTAFYLCASSIRSGGYTFGSGTRLTVV.

The V call is TRBV28, the J call TRBJ2-3; 7 bases agree with TRBD2. In germline, CDR1 is MDHEN, CDR2 SYDVKM. J gave up 2 bases and V 8 bases, and 10 bases lay outside the gene matches. The CDR3 length is 15 residues. CDR3 in amino acids: CASWEGLGTTDTQYF. The CDR3 bases are TGTGCCAGCTGGGAGGGATTAGGGACCACAGATACGCAGTATTTT.

The chain uses TRBV27 and TRBJ1-5; D not certain. V was trimmed by 4 bases and J by 3 bases, leaving 7 bases between them. CDR3 length: 13 amino acids. CDR1 is MNHEY, CDR2 SMNVEV, per germline (reference sequence). CDR3: CASSSAFNQPQHF. In nucleotides, the CDR3 is TGTGCCAGCAGTTCAGCGTTCAATCAGCCCCAGCATTTT.

J is TRBJ2-1 and V is TRBV30, with 9 bases aligning to TRBD1. Per the germline V gene, CDR1 is GTSNPN and CDR2 is SVGIG (reference sequence). V shed 4 bases and J 6 bases; nucleotides not matched to a gene: 4. This CDR3 has 13 amino acids. In DNA form, the CDR3 reads TGTGCCTGGAAGCGGGACAGGGTCAATGAGCAGTTCTTC. Its protein product is CAWKRDRVNEQFF. Complete variable domain (other parts from reference TRBV30 and TRBJ2-1): SQTIHQWPATLVQPVGSPLSLECTVEGTSNPNLYWYRQAAGRGLQLLFYSVGIGQISSEVPQNLSASRPQDRQFILSSKKLLLSDSGFYLCAWKRDRVNEQFFGPGTRLTVL.

The chain recombines TRBV27 with TRBJ1-3, with TRBD1 identical over 10 bases. The germline V gene encodes CDR1 MNHEY and CDR2 SMNVEV (reference sequence). The CDR3 length is 14 residues. The trim removed 5 bases at V and 7 bases at J, leaving 5 bases unmatched. The CDR3 DNA reads as TGTGCCAGCAGTCCGACAGGGGGCCCGAACACCATATATTTT. Its translation is CASSPTGGPNTIYF.

V is TRBV7-3 and J is TRBJ2-3; D is undetermined. The CDR3 length is 13 residues. Germline V gives CDR1 SGHTA, CDR2 FQGTGA. Between the trimmed V and J ends, which lost 5 bases and 0 bases, there was a span of 6 bases. This CDR3 is CASSRSSTDTQYF. In nucleotides, the CDR3 is TGTGCCAGCAGCCGTTCTAGCACAGATACGCAGTATTTT.

The sample holds one count of this clone. J is TRBJ1-1 and V is TRBV30, with a tentative D call TRBD1 (5 bases). V gave up 2 bases and J gave up 4 bases, with 11 bases separating them. This CDR3 spans 13 amino acids. Germline CDR1 reads GTSNPN; CDR2 reads SVGIG (reference sequence). As DNA, the CDR3 is TGTGCCTGGAGTCGGCAGGGAGGCACTGAAGCTTTCTTT. Its protein product is CAWSRQGGTEAFF.

The chain is built from TRBV6-5 and TRBJ1-5; D is ambiguous. Trimming stripped 9 bases from V and 2 bases from J, with 8 bases between. Germline V lookup: CDR1 MNHEY, CDR2 SVGAGI. This CDR3 region has 12 residues. The CDR3 DNA reads TGTGCCAGTGAGGGAGGCAATCAGCCCCAGCATTTT. The encoded protein is CASEGGNQPQHF.